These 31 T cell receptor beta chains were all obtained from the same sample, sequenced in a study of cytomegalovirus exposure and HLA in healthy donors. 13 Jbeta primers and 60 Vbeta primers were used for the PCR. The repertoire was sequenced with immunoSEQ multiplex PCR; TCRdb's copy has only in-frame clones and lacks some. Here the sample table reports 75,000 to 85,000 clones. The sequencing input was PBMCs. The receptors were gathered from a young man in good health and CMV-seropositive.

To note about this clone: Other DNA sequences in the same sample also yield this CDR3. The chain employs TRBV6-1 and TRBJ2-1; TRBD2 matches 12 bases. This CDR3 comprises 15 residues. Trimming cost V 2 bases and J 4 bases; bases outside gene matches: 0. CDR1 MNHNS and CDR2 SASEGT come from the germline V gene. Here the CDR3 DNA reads TGTGCCAGCAGTGAACTAGCGGGGGGGTACAATGAGCAGTTCTTC. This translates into CASSELAGGYNEQFF.

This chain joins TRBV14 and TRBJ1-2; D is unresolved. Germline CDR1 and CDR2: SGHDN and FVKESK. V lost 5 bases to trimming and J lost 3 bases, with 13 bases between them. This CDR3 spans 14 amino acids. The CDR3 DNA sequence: TGTGCCAGCAGCAAACCTCCCGGGGACTATGGCTACACCTTC. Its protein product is CASSKPPGDYGYTF.

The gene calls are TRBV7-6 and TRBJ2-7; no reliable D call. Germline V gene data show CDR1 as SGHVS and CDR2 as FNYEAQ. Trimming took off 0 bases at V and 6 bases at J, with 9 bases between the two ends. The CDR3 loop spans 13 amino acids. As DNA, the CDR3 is TGTGCCAGCAGCTTAGCGAGTTCTCGCGAGCAGTACTTC. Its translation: CASSLASSREQYF.

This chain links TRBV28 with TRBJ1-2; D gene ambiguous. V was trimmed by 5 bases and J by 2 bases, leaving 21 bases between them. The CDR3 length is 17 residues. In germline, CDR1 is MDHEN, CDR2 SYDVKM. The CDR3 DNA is TGTGCCAGCAGTCGCCTGATTTTAGACGGGTTAAACTATGGCTACACCTTC. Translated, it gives CASSRLILDGLNYGYTF.

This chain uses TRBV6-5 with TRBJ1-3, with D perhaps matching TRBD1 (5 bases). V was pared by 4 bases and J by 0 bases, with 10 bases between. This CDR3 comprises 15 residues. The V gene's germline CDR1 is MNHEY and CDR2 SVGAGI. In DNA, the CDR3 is TGTGCCAGCAGTTCCTACAGGTTCTCTGGAAACACCATATATTTT. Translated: CASSSYRFSGNTIYF.

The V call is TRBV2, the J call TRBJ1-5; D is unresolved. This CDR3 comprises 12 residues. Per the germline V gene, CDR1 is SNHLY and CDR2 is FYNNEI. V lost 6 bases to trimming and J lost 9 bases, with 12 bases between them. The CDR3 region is CASSFGEGPQHF. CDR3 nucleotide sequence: TGTGCCAGCAGCTTCGGGGAAGGGCCCCAGCATTTT. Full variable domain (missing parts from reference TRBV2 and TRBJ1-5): EPEVTQTPSHQVTQMGQEVILRCVPISNHLYFYWYRQILGQKVEFLVSFYNNEISEKSEIFDDQFSVERPDGSNFTLKIRSTKLEDSAMYFCASSFGEGPQHFGDGTRLSIL.

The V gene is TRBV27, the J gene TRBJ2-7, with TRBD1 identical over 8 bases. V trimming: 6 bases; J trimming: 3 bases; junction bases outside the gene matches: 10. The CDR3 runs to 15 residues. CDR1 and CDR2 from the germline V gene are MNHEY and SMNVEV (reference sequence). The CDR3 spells CASRETGALGYEQYF. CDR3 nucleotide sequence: TGTGCCAGCAGAGAGACAGGGGCTTTGGGCTACGAGCAGTACTTC.

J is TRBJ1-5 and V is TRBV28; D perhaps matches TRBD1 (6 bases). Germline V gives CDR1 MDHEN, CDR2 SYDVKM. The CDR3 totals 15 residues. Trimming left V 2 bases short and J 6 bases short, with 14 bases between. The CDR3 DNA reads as TGTGCCAGCAGTTTAAGGGGGGGGCGGGGTCAGCCCCAGCATTTT. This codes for CASSLRGGRGQPQHF. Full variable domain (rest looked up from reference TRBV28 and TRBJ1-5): DVKVTQSSRYLVKRTGEKVFLECVQDMDHENMFWYRQDPGLGLRLIYFSYDVKMKEKGDIPEGYSVSREKKERFSLILESASTNQTSMYLCASSLRGGRGQPQHFGDGTRLSIL.

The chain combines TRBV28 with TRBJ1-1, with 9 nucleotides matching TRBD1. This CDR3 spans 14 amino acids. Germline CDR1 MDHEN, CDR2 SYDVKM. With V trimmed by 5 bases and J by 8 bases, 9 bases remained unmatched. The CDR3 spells CASSITGTGSEAFF. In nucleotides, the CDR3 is TGTGCCAGCAGTATCACCGGGACAGGGTCCGAAGCTTTCTTT.

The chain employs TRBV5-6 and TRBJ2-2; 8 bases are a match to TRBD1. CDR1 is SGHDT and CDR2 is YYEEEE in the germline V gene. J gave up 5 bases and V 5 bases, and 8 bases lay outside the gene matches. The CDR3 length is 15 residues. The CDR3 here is CASSFWTGMTGELFF. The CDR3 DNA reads TGTGCCAGCAGTTTCTGGACAGGGATGACCGGGGAGCTGTTTTTT.

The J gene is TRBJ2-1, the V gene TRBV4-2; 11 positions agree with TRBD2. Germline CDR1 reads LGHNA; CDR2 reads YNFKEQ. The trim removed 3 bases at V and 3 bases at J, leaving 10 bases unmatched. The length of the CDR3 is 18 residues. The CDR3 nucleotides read TGTGCCAGCAGCCAGGCCCTAGGTACTAGCGGGAGCTACAATGAGCAGTTCTTC. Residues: CASSQALGTSGSYNEQFF.

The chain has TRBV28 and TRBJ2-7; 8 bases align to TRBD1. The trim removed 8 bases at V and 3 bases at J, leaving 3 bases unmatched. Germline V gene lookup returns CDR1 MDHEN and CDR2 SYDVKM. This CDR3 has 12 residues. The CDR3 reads CASWDRSYEQYF. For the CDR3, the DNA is TGTGCCAGCTGGGACAGGAGCTACGAGCAGTACTTC.

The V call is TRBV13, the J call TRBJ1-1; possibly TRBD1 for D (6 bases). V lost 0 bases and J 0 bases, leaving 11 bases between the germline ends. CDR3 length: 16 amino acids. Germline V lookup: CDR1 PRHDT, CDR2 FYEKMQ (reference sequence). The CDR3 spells CASSLGQGNMNTEAFF. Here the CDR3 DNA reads TGTGCCAGCAGCTTAGGACAGGGAAACATGAACACTGAAGCTTTCTTT.

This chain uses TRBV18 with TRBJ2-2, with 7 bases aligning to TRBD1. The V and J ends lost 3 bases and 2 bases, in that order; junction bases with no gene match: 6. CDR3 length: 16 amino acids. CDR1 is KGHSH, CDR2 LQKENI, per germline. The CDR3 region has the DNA TGTGCCAGCTCACCCCCCCAGGGGGTCAACACCGGGGAGCTGTTTTTT. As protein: CASSPPQGVNTGELFF.

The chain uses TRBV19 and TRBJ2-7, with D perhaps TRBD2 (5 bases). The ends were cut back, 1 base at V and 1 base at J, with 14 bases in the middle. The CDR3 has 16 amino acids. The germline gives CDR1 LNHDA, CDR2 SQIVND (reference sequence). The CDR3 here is CASSIGRTSLSYEQYF. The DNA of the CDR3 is TGTGCCAGTAGTATAGGAAGGACTTCCCTTTCCTACGAGCAGTACTTC.

CDR3 amino acids: CASRDRVGQETQYF. The CDR3 coding sequence is TGTGCCAGCAGGGACAGGGTAGGGCAAGAGACCCAGTACTTC. The V call is TRBV2, the J call TRBJ2-5; 8 bases are shared with TRBD1. The CDR3 has 14 amino acids. The germline V gene has CDR1 SNHLY and CDR2 FYNNEI. The junction had 5 bases not matched to a gene; V was cut back by 6 bases and J by 2 bases. Complete variable domain (other parts from reference TRBV2 and TRBJ2-5): EPEVTQTPSHQVTQMGQEVILRCVPISNHLYFYWYRQILGQKVEFLVSFYNNEISEKSEIFDDQFSVERPDGSNFTLKIRSTKLEDSAMYFCASRDRVGQETQYFGPGTRLLVL.

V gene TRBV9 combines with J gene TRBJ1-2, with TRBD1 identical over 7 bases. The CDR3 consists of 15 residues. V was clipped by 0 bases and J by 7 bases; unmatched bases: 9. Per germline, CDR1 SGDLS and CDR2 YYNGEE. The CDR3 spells CASSVDNRGSGGYTF. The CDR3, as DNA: TGTGCCAGCAGCGTAGATAACAGGGGATCGGGTGGCTACACCTTC.

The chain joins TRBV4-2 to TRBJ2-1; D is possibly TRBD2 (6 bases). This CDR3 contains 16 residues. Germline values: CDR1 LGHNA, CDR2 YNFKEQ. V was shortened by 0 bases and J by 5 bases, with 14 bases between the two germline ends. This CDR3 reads CASSQDLGGDDNEQFF. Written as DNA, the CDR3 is TGTGCCAGCAGCCAAGATCTCGGGGGAGACGACAATGAGCAGTTCTTC.

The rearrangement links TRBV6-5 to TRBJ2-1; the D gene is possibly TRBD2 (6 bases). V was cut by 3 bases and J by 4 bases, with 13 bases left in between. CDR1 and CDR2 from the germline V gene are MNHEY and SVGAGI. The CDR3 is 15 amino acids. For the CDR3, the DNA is TGTGCCAGCAGTTATAGCTTAGCGGCTTACAATGAGCAGTTCTTC. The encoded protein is CASSYSLAAYNEQFF.

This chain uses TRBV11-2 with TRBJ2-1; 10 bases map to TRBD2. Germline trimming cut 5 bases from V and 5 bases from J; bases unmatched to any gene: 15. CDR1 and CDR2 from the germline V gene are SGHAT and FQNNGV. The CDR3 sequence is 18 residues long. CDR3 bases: TGTGCCAGCAGCCCGGAGCGGAAACTAGCGGGGAACGACAATGAGCAGTTCTTC. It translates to CASSPERKLAGNDNEQFF. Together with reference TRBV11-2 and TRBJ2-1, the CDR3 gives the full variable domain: EAGVAQSPRYKIIEKRQSVAFWCNPISGHATLYWYQQILGQGPKLLIQFQNNGVVDDSQLPKDRFSAERLKGVDSTLKIQPAKLEDSAVYLCASSPERKLAGNDNEQFFGPGTRLTVL.

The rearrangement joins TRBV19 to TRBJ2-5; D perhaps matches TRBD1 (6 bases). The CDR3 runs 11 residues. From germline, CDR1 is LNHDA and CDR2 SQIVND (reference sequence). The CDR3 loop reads CASGTQETQYF. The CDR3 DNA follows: TGTGCATCCGGGACACAAGAGACCCAGTACTTC.

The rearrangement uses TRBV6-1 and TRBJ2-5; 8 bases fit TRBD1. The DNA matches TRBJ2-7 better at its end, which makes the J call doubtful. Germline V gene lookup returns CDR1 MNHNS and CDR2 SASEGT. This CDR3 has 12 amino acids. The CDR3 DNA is TGTGCCGGATCGAGACAGGGGTACGAGCAGTACTTC. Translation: CAGSRQGYEQYF.

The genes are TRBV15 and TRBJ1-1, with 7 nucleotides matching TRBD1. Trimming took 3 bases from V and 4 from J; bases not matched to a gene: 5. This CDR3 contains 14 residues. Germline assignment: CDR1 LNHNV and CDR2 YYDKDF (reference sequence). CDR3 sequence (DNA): TGTGCCACCAGCAGGGAGGGGGCTCGCACTGAAGCTTTCTTT. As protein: CATSREGARTEAFF.

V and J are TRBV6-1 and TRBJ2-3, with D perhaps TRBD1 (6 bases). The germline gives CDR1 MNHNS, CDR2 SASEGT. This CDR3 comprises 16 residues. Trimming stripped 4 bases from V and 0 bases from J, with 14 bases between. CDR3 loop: CASSVGQWTSTDTQYF. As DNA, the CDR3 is TGTGCCAGCAGTGTCGGACAGTGGACTAGCACAGATACGCAGTATTTT.

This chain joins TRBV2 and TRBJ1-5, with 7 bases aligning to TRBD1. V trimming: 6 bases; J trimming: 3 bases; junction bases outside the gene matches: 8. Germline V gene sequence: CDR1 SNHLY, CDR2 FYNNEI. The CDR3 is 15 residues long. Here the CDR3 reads CASRQRQGFNQPQHF. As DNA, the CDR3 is TGTGCCAGCAGGCAACGACAGGGCTTCAATCAGCCCCAGCATTTT.

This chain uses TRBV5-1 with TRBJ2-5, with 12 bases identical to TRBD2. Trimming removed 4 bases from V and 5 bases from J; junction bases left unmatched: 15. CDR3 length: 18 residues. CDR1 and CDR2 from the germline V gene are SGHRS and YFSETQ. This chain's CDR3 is CASSDGLAGSSGVETQYF. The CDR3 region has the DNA TGCGCCAGCAGCGACGGACTAGCGGGATCCTCCGGGGTGGAGACCCAGTACTTC.

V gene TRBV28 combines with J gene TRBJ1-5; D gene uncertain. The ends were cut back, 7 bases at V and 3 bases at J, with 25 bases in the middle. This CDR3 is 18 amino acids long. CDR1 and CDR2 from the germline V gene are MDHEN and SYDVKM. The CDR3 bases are TGTGCCAGCACGGGGAGGGCGAACAGCAGAAAAGACAATCAGCCCCAGCATTTT. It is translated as CASTGRANSRKDNQPQHF.

CDR3 residues: CASTPRQGQNYGYTF. The CDR3 DNA is TGCGCCAGCACCCCCCGGCAGGGACAAAACTATGGCTACACCTTC. The rearrangement links TRBV5-1 to TRBJ1-2, with a weak D call TRBD1 (6 bases). This CDR3 has 15 residues. CDR1 is SGHRS and CDR2 is YFSETQ in the germline V gene. V was clipped by 6 bases and J by 2 bases, with 17 bases between them. Based on the CDR3 plus reference TRBV5-1 and TRBJ1-2, the full variable domain is KAGVTQTPRYLIKTRGQQVTLSCSPISGHRSVSWYQQTPGQGLQFLFEYFSETQRNKGNFPGRFSGRQFSNSRSEMNVSTLELGDSALYLCASTPRQGQNYGYTFGSGTRLTVV.

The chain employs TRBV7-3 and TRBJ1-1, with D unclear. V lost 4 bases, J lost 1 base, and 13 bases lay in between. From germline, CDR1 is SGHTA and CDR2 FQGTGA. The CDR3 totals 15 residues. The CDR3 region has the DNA TGTGCCAGCAGCTCCGCCCCGGTTGGGAACACTGAAGCTTTCTTT. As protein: CASSSAPVGNTEAFF.

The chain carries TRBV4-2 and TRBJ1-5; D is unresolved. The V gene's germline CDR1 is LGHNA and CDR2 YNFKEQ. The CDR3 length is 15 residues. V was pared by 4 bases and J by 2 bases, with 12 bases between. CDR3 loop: CASSPSDWGNQPQHF. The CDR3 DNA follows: TGTGCCAGCAGCCCATCAGACTGGGGCAATCAGCCCCAGCATTTT.

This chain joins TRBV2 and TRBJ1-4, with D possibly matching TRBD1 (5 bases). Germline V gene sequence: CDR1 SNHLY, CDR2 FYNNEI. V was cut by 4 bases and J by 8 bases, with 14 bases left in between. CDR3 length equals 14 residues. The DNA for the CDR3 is TGTGCCAGCAGTGTCTTGACAGCGGGGGAAAAACTGTTTTTT. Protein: CASSVLTAGEKLFF.